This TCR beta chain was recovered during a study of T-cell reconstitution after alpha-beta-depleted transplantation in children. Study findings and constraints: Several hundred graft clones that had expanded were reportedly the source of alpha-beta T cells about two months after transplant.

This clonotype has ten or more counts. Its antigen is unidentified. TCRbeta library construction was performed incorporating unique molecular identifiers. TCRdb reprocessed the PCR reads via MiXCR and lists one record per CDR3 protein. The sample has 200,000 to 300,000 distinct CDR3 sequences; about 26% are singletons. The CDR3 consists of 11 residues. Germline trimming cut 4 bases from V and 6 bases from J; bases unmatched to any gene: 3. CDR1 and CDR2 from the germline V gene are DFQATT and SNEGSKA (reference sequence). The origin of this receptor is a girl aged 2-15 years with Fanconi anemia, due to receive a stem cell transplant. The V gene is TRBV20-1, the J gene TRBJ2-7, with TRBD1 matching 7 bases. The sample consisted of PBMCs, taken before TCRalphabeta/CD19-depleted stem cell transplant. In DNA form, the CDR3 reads TGCAGTGCTATGAGGGGGCTCGAGCAGTACTTC. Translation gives CSAMRGLEQYF.